A selection of T cell receptor beta chains follows, all from one sample in a study of cytomegalovirus exposure and HLA in healthy donors. Method: immunoSEQ multiplex PCR; TCRdb's copy keeps in-frame clones and lacks some. The table includes about 300,000 clones, about nine tenths detected once. The specimen sequenced was PBMCs. All receptors come from a man between 40 and 49 years old in good health and CMV-seropositive. Each CDR3 is given without its conserved first and last residue.

>TRBV28|TRBJ1-1
ASSLLAGPTEAF
>TRBV5-1|TRBJ2-2
ASSLDRGNTGELF
>TRBV4-1|TRBJ2-4
ASSQLLAKNIQY
>TRBV13|TRBJ1-5
ASSLQAGQPQH
>TRBV25-1|TRBJ1-1
ASSRHPNTEAF
>TRBV28|TRBJ2-7
ASSLGGTGGFEQY
>TRBV27|TRBJ2-1
ASSLGSWREQQF
>TRBV7-8|TRBJ2-2
ASSLANRAGTGELF
>TRBV6-1|TRBJ2-5
ASSEATGIQETQY
>TRBV5-1|TRBJ1-1
ASSLGLLNTEAF
>TRBV5-1|TRBJ2-6
ASVQGAGANVLT
>TRBV19|TRBJ2-1
ASNPGTGGHEQF
>TRBV10-3|TRBJ1-1
AISESDKLNTEAF
>TRBV5-1|TRBJ1-4
ASSPIGRGLEEKLF
>TRBV28|TRBJ1-2
ASSSPGQGASGYT
>TRBV19|TRBJ2-7
ASSTGLSGSSGSSYEQY
>TRBV4-1|TRBJ1-4
ASSQIFRAEKLF
>TRBV9|TRBJ1-6
ASSPRGDRGVSPLH
>TRBV30|TRBJ2-7
AWDRARNYEQY
>TRBV27|TRBJ1-1
AIGTAEGTEAF
>TRBV7-9|TRBJ2-5
ASSLVVHRDTNKETQY
>TRBV27|TRBJ2-5
ASSSAGTSVLQETQY
>TRBV5-1|TRBJ1-3
ASSRTGGTSGNTIY
>TRBV28|NA
ASSGTSGLYEQY
>TRBV27|TRBJ2-2
ASSTGSGELF
>TRBV6-6|TRBJ2-7
ASSSKTGAEQY
>TRBV28|TRBJ1-2
ASSSAGTGGSRGYT
>TRBV5-1|TRBJ2-1
ASSLGQGSSSYNEQF
>TRBV11-2|TRBJ2-3
ASSPHGRVISTDTQY
>TRBV20-1|TRBJ2-5
SARLAETQY
>TRBV5-1|TRBJ1-5
ASSPQGAAQPQH
>TRBV27|TRBJ2-7
ASNPRRAATYEQY
>TRBV5-1|TRBJ2-1
ASSLQDIYNEQF
>TRBV10-1|TRBJ1-1
ASRRQENTEAF
>TRBV28|TRBJ2-1
ASSSQPIDRINYNEQF
>TRBV28|TRBJ2-1
ASIPPRGNEQF
>TRBV6-6|TRBJ2-7
ASGHDLREQY
>TRBV7-8|TRBJ2-7
ASRNGLEIPYEQY
>TRBV11-2|TRBJ2-7
ASRVWREPYEQY
>TRBV7-2|TRBJ2-3
ASRQGPSDTQY
>TRBV7-3|TRBJ1-2
ASSKDPGQGYGYT
>TRBV11-1|TRBJ1-1
ASSSWTGGITEAF